These 10 T cell receptor beta chains were sequenced from one sample in a study of regulatory T cells in long-lasting Graves disease (dated by TCRdb to 2020 to 2023). Taken with the paper, the label for time point translates to: persistent/refractory GD, antithyroid drugs over 5 years with positive TRAb. For both TCR sequencing and RNA sequencing, RNA was extracted from PBMCs using TRIzol. The protocol used for the library was multiplex PCR. Sequenced using an Illumina HiSeq 4000. CDR3 regions were amplified by Arm-PCR with iRepertoire HTBI primers to construct TCR beta libraries. TCRdb trimmed public reads at Q25 via fastp, called clones via MiXCR and kept in-frame beta chains. A single entry per CDR3 protein holds the most common genes and DNA from its merged rows. This sample has 430,000 or so distinct CDR3 sequences in its table, and under 25% of those were observed once. The ten top clones hold 14% of the sample.

The sample was peripheral blood mononuclear cells (PBMCs), taken when the disease was refractory, from a patient treated with antithyroid drugs. These receptors were taken from a female donor with Graves disease.

This clonotype was counted many times. This chain uses TRBV28 with TRBJ1-5, with D hard to call. In germline, CDR1 is MDHEN, CDR2 SYDVKM. The V end lost 5 bases, the J end lost 5 bases, and 13 bases lay between the germline ends. CDR3 length: 14 amino acids. CDR3 DNA: TGTGCCAGCAGTCCCCGAGAGGGCCATCAGCCCCAGCATTTT. It encodes CASSPREGHQPQHF.

This clonotype turned up a few times. V and J are TRBV18 and TRBJ1-1, with 7 positions matching TRBD1. Germline CDR1 reads KGHSH; CDR2 reads LQKENI. The length of the CDR3 is 14 residues. With V trimmed by 5 bases and J by 5 bases, 8 bases remained unmatched. In DNA, the CDR3 is TGTGCCAGCTCATGGCGGGACAGCGGTACTGAAGCTTTCTTT. Translated, it gives CASSWRDSGTEAFF.

This clonotype was picked up a small number of times. The rearrangement joins TRBV30 to TRBJ1-1, with 7 positions matching TRBD1. Losses at the gene ends were 3 bases for V and 5 bases for J; bases not matched to a gene: 9. Germline-derived CDR1 and CDR2 are GTSNPN and SVGIG (reference sequence). CDR3 length: 14 amino acids. This CDR3 reads CAWRGAGGETEAFF. The CDR3 DNA reads TGTGCCTGGAGAGGGGCAGGGGGAGAAACTGAAGCTTTCTTT. The whole variable domain, filled in from reference TRBV30 and TRBJ1-1, reads SQTIHQWPATLVQPVGSPLSLECTVEGTSNPNLYWYRQAAGRGLQLLFYSVGIGQISSEVPQNLSASRPQDRQFILSSKKLLLSDSGFYLCAWRGAGGETEAFFGQGTRLTVV.

At least ten counts were recorded for this clonotype. The CDR3 sequence: CASSRGGNYGYTF. The CDR3 DNA follows: TGTGCCAGCTCTCGAGGGGGGAACTATGGCTACACCTTC. The rearrangement joins TRBV6-1 to TRBJ1-2, with D tentatively TRBD1 (6 bases). Germline values: CDR1 MNHNS, CDR2 SASEGT. This CDR3 has 13 residues. Trimming took 8 bases from V and 2 from J, leaving 12 bases between them.

This clonotype was recorded a few times. The CDR3 loop reads CARGTDNTGELFF. The CDR3 nucleotides read TGTGCCAGGGGGACGGATAACACCGGGGAGCTGTTTTTT. The J gene is TRBJ2-2, the V gene TRBV5-4; perhaps D is TRBD1 or TRBD2 (5 bases each). This CDR3 has 13 residues. CDR1 SGHNT and CDR2 YYREEE come from the germline V gene (reference sequence). Trimming stripped 8 bases from V and 2 bases from J, with 10 bases between.

The chain couples TRBV5-1 to TRBJ1-1; D not certain. The V end was cut by 6 bases, the J end by 0 bases, with 9 bases between. The CDR3 is 13 residues long. Per germline, CDR1 SGHRS and CDR2 YFSETQ. The CDR3 sequence is CASMLELNTEAFF. DNA of the CDR3: TGCGCCAGCATGCTGGAGCTGAACACTGAAGCTTTCTTT.

As regards this clonotype: A much larger clone lies a single base off, so this may be a read error. The chain carries TRBV5-1 and TRBJ2-7; the D call may be TRBD1 or TRBD2 (7 bases each). The CDR3 loop spans 15 amino acids. The germline V gene encodes CDR1 SGHRS and CDR2 YFSETQ. V was shortened by 0 bases and J by 0 bases, with 10 bases between the two germline ends. The CDR3 DNA reads TGCGCCAGCAGCTTGGGCAGGGGGGGCTCCTACGAGCAGTACTTC. It yields the protein CASSLGRGGSYEQYF.

The CDR3 spells CASSDKRGAKETQYF. CDR3 nucleotides: TGTGCCAGCAGCGACAAGCGAGGGGCTAAAGAGACCCAGTACTTC. The chain is built from TRBV7-8 and TRBJ2-5; D assignment may be TRBD1 or TRBD2 (5 bases each). Between the trimmed V and J ends, which lost 5 bases and 3 bases, there was a span of 16 bases. Germline CDR1 SGHVS, CDR2 FQNEAQ. The CDR3 totals 15 residues.

The gene calls are TRBV5-6 and TRBJ1-1, with 9 positions matching TRBD1. This CDR3 is built from 16 residues. V trimming: 1 base; J trimming: 1 base; junction bases outside the gene matches: 5. In germline, CDR1 is SGHDT, CDR2 YYEEEE. CDR3 nucleotides: TGTGCCAGCAGCTTGATTGACAGGGGGGCGAACACTGAAGCTTTCTTT. This translates into CASSLIDRGANTEAFF.

This clonotype was counted at least ten times. This chain links TRBV12-3 or TRBV12-4 with TRBJ1-2, with D hard to call. V was trimmed by 7 bases and J by 2 bases, leaving 11 bases between them. CDR3 size: 13 residues. Here the CDR3 reads CASNLDANYGYTF. DNA for the CDR3: TGTGCCAGCAACTTAGACGCAAACTATGGCTACACCTTC.